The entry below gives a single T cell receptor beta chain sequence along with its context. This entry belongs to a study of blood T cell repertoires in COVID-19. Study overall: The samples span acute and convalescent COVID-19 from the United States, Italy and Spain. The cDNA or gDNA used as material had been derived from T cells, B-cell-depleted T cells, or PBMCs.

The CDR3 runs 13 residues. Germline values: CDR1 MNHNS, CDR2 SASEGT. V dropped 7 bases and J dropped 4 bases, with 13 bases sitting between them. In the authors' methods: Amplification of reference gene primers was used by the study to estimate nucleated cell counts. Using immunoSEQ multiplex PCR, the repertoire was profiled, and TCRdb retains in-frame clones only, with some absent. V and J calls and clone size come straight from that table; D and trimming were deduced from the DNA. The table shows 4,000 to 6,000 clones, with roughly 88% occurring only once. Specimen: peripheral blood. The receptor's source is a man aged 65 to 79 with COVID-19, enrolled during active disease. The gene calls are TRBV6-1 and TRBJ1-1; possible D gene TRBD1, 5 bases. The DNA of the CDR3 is TGTGCCAGCAACCCGGGGGGGAGCACTGAAGCTTTCTTT. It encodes CASNPGGSTEAFF.